What follows is one TCR beta chain and its context. Its antigen is not yet known. Nothing much larger sits one base from this clone, and base qualities are not available. At the junction V is shortened by 6 bases and J by 5 bases; bases outside the gene matches: 8. The CDR1 and CDR2 encoded by the germline V gene are MNHEY and SVGAGI. Including cysteine and phenylalanine, the CDR3 has 14 amino acids. Just CDR3 DNA is preserved here, 42 bases in frame from base 1. The data were obtained in a study of blood T cell repertoires in COVID-19 (dated by TCRdb to about 2020). In the study overall: Collaborator samples came from the United States, Italy and Spain and covered acute and convalescent phases of COVID-19. The prospective study material was composed of cDNA or gDNA derived from T cells, B-cell-depleted T cells, or PBMCs. Where available, HLA class I and class II types were taken from metadata supplied by the sample provider and were not determined by assay-based typing. A de-identified subject ID, COVID-19 status, age in years and sex were almost always included in the sample metadata. Samples came from the ongoing ImmuneRACE study (first 160 participants) plus 1,254 subjects from 6 global collaborators. Deeply sampled blood TCRbeta repertoires from subjects exposed to, actively infected with, or recovered from COVID-19 were included in the dataset. The repertoires were released in a freely available public database intended as a resource for research on the immune response to SARS-CoV-2. Results the study describes overall, beyond this receptor: Clinical and demographic metadata were provided uncurated, with the amount varying by source and participant.

Each collaborating institution followed its own protocols to collect whole blood in K2EDTA tubes. For TCRbeta analysis, collaborators shipped samples in one of three forms: frozen whole blood, isolated PBMCs, or DNA extracted from either of those sample types. TCRbeta CDR3 regions were amplified from genomic DNA by means of the immunoSEQ Assay, a bias-controlled multiplex PCR. The authors' pipeline ran thus. Nucleated cell counts per sample were estimated from amplification of reference gene primers within the assay. To quantify the absolute abundance of each unique TCRbeta CDR3 rearrangement, sequence reads were collapsed and filtered. For each sample, productive Simpson clonality was calculated as the square root of Simpson's diversity index over productive rearrangements. Imported from immuneACCESS, the table was reduced by TCRdb to in-frame sequences with V and J called. These copies leave out some clones; in studies compared against another copy, an unresolved V gene accounts for under half, and the cause of the remainder is not known. That table supplies the V and J calls and clone size; D and trimming were determined from the DNA. The sample has about 250,000 clones on record, around 88% of them singletons. The ten largest clonotypes hold more than 0.75% of the sample.

The sequencing input was peripheral blood. The chain employs TRBV6-5 and TRBJ2-7; the junction holds 9 bases that match TRBD1. The clonotype originates from a man between 25 and 39 years old with acute or convalescent COVID-19. In nucleotide form, the sequence is TGTGCCAGCAGAACCTCCGACAGGGGGGACGAGCAGTACTTC. Translated, it reads CASRTSDRGDEQYF.